These T cell receptor beta chains were read from a single sample in a study of spatial heterogeneity in lung cancer. MiXCR, applied by TCRdb to the 5' RACE reads, yields one record per CDR3 protein. The repertoire includes 60,000 to 90,000 distinct CDR3 sequences, about 14% of them detected once, and 7.2% sits in the top ten. The sequencing here drew on PBMCs, taken at surgery. The receptors here all came from a male donor with early-stage non-small cell lung cancer. Each CDR3 is given with its conserved first and last residue. D genes are given only for firm matches. The listing skips clone size in some rows; elsewhere it reads once, few, many or a size class.

cdr3_aa cdr3_nt j_call d_call cdr3_length clone_size v_call
CASSLGGFAEAFF TGCGCCAGCAGCTTGGGAGGGTTCGCTGAAGCTTTCTTT TRBJ1-1 - 13 many TRBV5-1
CSARGANTQDTQYF TGCAGTGCTAGAGGGGCTAACACCCAAGATACGCAGTATTTT TRBJ2-3 - 14 few TRBV20-1
CASRSTGPGEQYF TGTGCCAGCAGGTCGACAGGCCCCGGGGAGCAGTACTTC TRBJ2-7 - 13 - TRBV11-2
CASSLSRGGAGGIPGELFF TGTGCCAGCAGTTTATCACGCGGAGGGGCAGGGGGCATACCCGGGGAGCTGTTTTTT TRBJ2-2 TRBD1 19 - TRBV27
CASADRRFTDTQYF TGTGCTAGTGCCGACAGGCGGTTCACAGATACGCAGTATTTT TRBJ2-3 - 14 once TRBV12-5
CASRILAGGTYEQYF TGTGCCAGCAGGATCCTAGCGGGAGGGACCTACGAGCAGTACTTC TRBJ2-7 TRBD2 15 - TRBV6-2/TRBV6-3
CSASAGETQYF TGCAGTGCTAGCGCAGGAGAGACCCAGTACTTC TRBJ2-5 - 11 many TRBV20-1
CASRSGQATNQPQHF TGCGCCAGCAGATCCGGACAGGCGACCAATCAGCCCCAGCATTTT TRBJ1-5 TRBD1 15 few TRBV10-2
CASSETGVCGAFF TGTGCCAGCAGTGAAACGGGTGTGTGCGGAGCTTTCTTT TRBJ1-1 - 13 - TRBV6-1
CASSESLTGGTEAFF TGTGCCAGCAGTGAATCTTTGACAGGGGGCACTGAAGCTTTCTTT TRBJ1-1 TRBD1 15 few TRBV25-1
CASSSIQESNTYEQYF TGTGCCAGCAGCTCAATACAGGAATCGAACACCTACGAGCAGTACTTC TRBJ2-7 - 16 few TRBV7-9
CASSVSGYNSPLHF TGTGCCAGCAGTGTCTCGGGTTATAATTCACCCCTCCACTTT TRBJ1-6 - 14 few TRBV25-1
CASSSNQDGEKLFF TGTGCCAGCAGCTCGAACCAGGACGGAGAAAAACTGTTTTTT TRBJ1-4 - 14 - TRBV7-8
CASSPLGQASYEQYF TGTGCCAGCTCACCACTGGGACAGGCGTCCTACGAGCAGTACTTC TRBJ2-7 TRBD1 15 - TRBV18
CATSGEGLAGGNTDTQYF TGTGCCACCAGTGGAGAGGGACTAGCGGGAGGGAATACAGATACGCAGTATTTT TRBJ2-3 TRBD2 18 - TRBV24-1
CSARDPWTEAGYEQYF TGCAGTGCTAGAGATCCGTGGACCGAAGCGGGCTACGAGCAGTACTTC TRBJ2-7 - 16 many TRBV20-1
CASSLRLAGSYQETQYF TGTGCCAGCAGCCTGAGACTAGCGGGTTCGTACCAAGAGACCCAGTACTTC TRBJ2-5 TRBD2 17 many TRBV7-2
CASSYEEIEKLFF TGTGCCAGCTCTTACGAGGAGATTGAAAAACTGTTTTTT TRBJ1-4 - 13 - TRBV18
CASSRDRGPEETQYF TGTGCCAGCTCTCGAGACAGGGGTCCTGAAGAGACCCAGTACTTC TRBJ2-5 TRBD1 15 many TRBV18
CASSLGGRAGQPQHF TGTGCCAGCAGCCTTGGTGGCAGGGCGGGTCAGCCCCAGCATTTT TRBJ1-5 - 15 - TRBV6-2/TRBV6-3
CATAGGEITKNIQYF TGTGCCACCGCCGGAGGGGAGATAACCAAAAACATTCAGTACTTC TRBJ2-4 - 15 - TRBV2
CASSQRNEQFF TGTGCCAGCAGCCAGAGGAATGAGCAGTTCTTC TRBJ2-1 - 11 few TRBV3-1
CASSSLGGSNAWAFF TGTGCCAGCAGCTCCTTGGGGGGCTCCAATGCTTGGGCTTTCTTT TRBJ1-1 - 15 - TRBV7-2
CASSQVSLAAAYNEQFF TGCGCCAGCAGCCAAGTTTCCCTAGCGGCAGCCTACAATGAGCAGTTCTTC TRBJ2-1 TRBD2 17 few TRBV4-3
CASNPGRSPEAFF TGTGCCAGCAATCCGGGACGGAGCCCTGAAGCTTTCTTT TRBJ1-1 - 13 many TRBV6-5
CASSHELGPTAYEQYF TGTGCCAGCAGCCACGAACTTGGCCCTACGGCCTACGAGCAGTACTTC TRBJ2-7 - 16 many TRBV3-1
CASTGQGNTEAFF TGTGCCAGCACCGGACAGGGGAACACTGAAGCTTTCTTT TRBJ1-1 TRBD1 13 few TRBV2
CASRPPGLPKETQYF TGTGCCAGCAGGCCACCGGGACTACCAAAAGAGACCCAGTACTTC TRBJ2-5 TRBD2 15 many TRBV11-1
CASSLLADSYEQYF TGTGCCAGCAGCTTATTGGCAGACTCCTACGAGCAGTACTTC TRBJ2-7 - 14 many TRBV7-6
CATSDYSETQYF TGTGCCACCAGTGATTATTCCGAGACGCAGTATTTT TRBJ2-3 - 12 few TRBV24-1
CASSSLGKNYEQYF TGCGCCAGCAGTTCCCTCGGCAAGAACTACGAGCAGTACTTC TRBJ2-7 - 14 many TRBV5-1
CASSHLLAGPPEYGYTF TGTGCCAGCAGCCATTTGTTGGCTGGCCCCCCGGAATATGGCTACACCTTC TRBJ1-2 - 17 many TRBV3-1
CASSSSGGTEAFF TGTGCCAGCAGCTCATCTGGAGGGACTGAAGCTTTCTTT TRBJ1-1 - 13 many TRBV11-2
CASSQESVARGTEAFF TGCGCCAGCAGCCAAGAGTCGGTGGCGCGGGGCACTGAAGCTTTCTTT TRBJ1-1 - 16 few TRBV4-3
CASSPSGSYNEQFF TGTGCCAGCAGCCCCAGCGGGTCCTACAATGAGCAGTTCTTC TRBJ2-1 - 14 many TRBV7-2
CASSERGRHEQYF TGCGCCAGCAGTGAACGGGGGCGCCACGAGCAGTACTTC TRBJ2-7 - 13 - TRBV10-1
CASSPYPPLSGSGTDTQYF TGTGCCAGCAGCCCGTATCCCCCTCTCTCAGGGTCGGGGACAGATACGCAGTATTTT TRBJ2-3 - 19 few TRBV6-2/TRBV6-3
CASSRAGTGQEKLFF TGCGCCAGCAGCCGGGCCGGGACGGGACAGGAAAAACTGTTTTTT TRBJ1-4 TRBD1 15 - TRBV4-1
CSVARDTLTGQFF TGCAGCGTTGCCCGGGACACCCTCACCGGGCAGTTCTTC TRBJ2-1 - 13 - TRBV29-1
CASSFGTADNSPLHF TGTGCCAGCAGCTTCGGGACAGCCGATAATTCACCCCTCCACTTT TRBJ1-6 TRBD1 15 - TRBV6-1
CASSQRGDGETQYF TGTGCCAGCAGTCAGAGGGGGGACGGGGAGACCCAGTACTTC TRBJ2-5 - 14 - TRBV2
CASGYGVTEAFF TGTGCTAGTGGTTACGGTGTGACTGAAGCTTTCTTT TRBJ1-1 - 12 once TRBV12-5
CASRGLSSRDEQFF TGTGCCTCAAGGGGCCTTTCCAGTCGCGATGAGCAGTTCTTC TRBJ2-1 - 14 - TRBV5-4
CATTWGRGRGENIQYF TGTGCCACCACTTGGGGACGCGGGAGAGGGGAAAACATTCAGTACTTC TRBJ2-4 TRBD2 16 many TRBV28
CASSRGLAGGYEQYF TGCGCCAGCAGCCGGGGACTAGCGGGAGGGTACGAGCAGTACTTC TRBJ2-7 TRBD2 15 - TRBV4-3
CATSPRDGLYGYTF TGTGCCACCAGCCCCCGGGACGGACTCTATGGCTACACCTTC TRBJ1-2 - 14 many TRBV24-1
CASRDSRNTEAFF TGCGCCAGCAGGGACAGCCGGAACACTGAAGCTTTCTTT TRBJ1-1 - 13 - TRBV10-2
CSAKGLLNEQFF TGCAGTGCGAAGGGACTCCTCAATGAGCAGTTCTTC TRBJ2-1 - 12 - TRBV20-1
CASSRDGGTNYGYTF TGTGCCAGCAGTCGGGACGGGGGAACTAACTATGGCTACACCTTC TRBJ1-2 - 15 - TRBV27
CASSFPERTSGRIGELFF TGTGCCAGCAGCTTTCCAGAGCGGACTAGCGGGAGGATTGGGGAGCTGTTTTTT TRBJ2-2 TRBD2 18 - TRBV9
CASSVAGKTYEQYF TGTGCCAGCAGCGTAGCGGGAAAAACCTACGAGCAGTACTTC TRBJ2-7 - 14 - TRBV9
CSVRTSGSYEQYF TGCAGCGTTCGCACTAGCGGGAGCTACGAGCAGTACTTC TRBJ2-7 TRBD2 13 - TRBV29-1
CASSFPRTDIKNIQYF TGTGCCAGCAGCTTCCCCCGGACAGATATCAAAAACATTCAGTACTTC TRBJ2-4 - 16 few TRBV7-9
CSLTGRGEQYF TGCAGCCTGACAGGGCGGGGCGAGCAGTACTTC TRBJ2-7 - 11 many TRBV20-1
CASSPPWNVEQFF TGTGCCAGCAGTCCCCCCTGGAATGTTGAGCAGTTCTTC TRBJ2-1 - 13 many TRBV27
CASRRTGTYEQYF TGTGCCAGCCGTAGGACAGGTACCTACGAGCAGTACTTC TRBJ2-7 TRBD1 13 - TRBV6-5
CASSRRQGAHLNQPQHF TGTGCCAGCAGTCGACGACAGGGGGCCCATTTGAATCAGCCCCAGCATTTT TRBJ1-5 TRBD1 17 - TRBV6-6
CASSLTSGPRETQYF TGTGCCAGCAGCTTGACTAGCGGGCCCCGGGAGACCCAGTACTTC TRBJ2-5 TRBD2 15 many TRBV7-2
CSVGRANSYNEQFF TGCAGCGTTGGGCGGGCCAACTCCTACAATGAGCAGTTCTTC TRBJ2-1 - 14 few TRBV29-1
CASSLKGGGTEAFF TGTGCCAGCAGCTTAAAGGGGGGAGGCACTGAAGCTTTCTTT TRBJ1-1 - 14 many TRBV7-3